Each of the 23 T cell receptor beta chains below was sequenced from the same sample in a study of identical twins. TCRdb reprocessed the 5' RACE reads via MiXCR and lists one record per CDR3 protein. The data hold approximately 590,000 distinct CDR3 sequences, with roughly 9.9% observed a single time. In addition, the sample was reused for a study of yellow fever vaccine responses in identical twins.

Sample: PBMCs. These TCRs come from a woman between 18 and 29 years old in good health.

The V and J genes are TRBV18 and TRBJ1-2; 9 nucleotides line up with TRBD1. CDR1 KGHSH and CDR2 LQKENI come from the germline V gene. The length of the CDR3 is 17 residues. The V and J ends lost 2 bases and 4 bases, in that order; junction bases with no gene match: 11. CDR3 in amino acids: CASSPYLVWDRAYGYTF. CDR3 DNA: TGTGCCAGCTCACCATATCTAGTTTGGGACAGGGCCTATGGCTACACCTTC.

This clonotype was seen only a few times. This chain connects TRBV6-1 to TRBJ2-5; no firm D call. The V end lost 7 bases, the J end lost 0 bases, and 9 bases lay between the germline ends. Germline CDR1 reads MNHNS; CDR2 reads SASEGT. The CDR3 consists of 13 residues. CDR3 nucleotide sequence: TGTGCCAGCACTATGACGGACCAAGAGACCCAGTACTTC. This codes for CASTMTDQETQYF.

This clonotype was found many times. The J gene is TRBJ2-3, the V gene TRBV4-3, with unresolved D. Trimming shortened V by 0 bases and J by 5 bases, and 6 bases separated the two germline ends. Germline CDR1 and CDR2: LGHNA and YSLEER. The CDR3 runs to 13 residues. CDR3 DNA: TGCGCCAGCAGCCAAGATGGGGAAGATACGCAGTATTTT. Residues: CASSQDGEDTQYF.

The chain recombines TRBV5-6 with TRBJ2-1; a weak D match, TRBD2 (6 bases). V shed 0 bases and J shed 9 bases, with 10 bases lying between them. The germline V gene encodes CDR1 SGHDT and CDR2 YYEEEE. The CDR3 contains 13 residues. The CDR3 protein is CASSLGEEGEQFF. DNA for the CDR3: TGTGCCAGCAGCTTGGGCGAGGAGGGTGAGCAGTTCTTC.

In DNA, the CDR3 is TGCGCCAGCAGCGGTGGACAGGGATCCTGGACTGAAGCTTTCTTT. It codes for CASSGGQGSWTEAFF. The chain combines TRBV5-1 with TRBJ1-1, with 8 bases that match TRBD1. V gave up 4 bases and J gave up 5 bases; unmatched junction bases: 10. The CDR3 sequence is 15 residues long. CDR1 is SGHRS and CDR2 is YFSETQ in the germline V gene.

This chain connects TRBV7-2 to TRBJ2-7, with a weak D call TRBD2 (6 bases). CDR1 is SGHTA and CDR2 is FQGNSA in the germline V gene. The CDR3 consists of 16 residues. V lost 4 bases and J lost 7, with 23 bases in between. The CDR3 region is CASSSTSGLGPGEQYF. The CDR3 nucleotides read TGTGCCAGCAGCTCGACTTCGGGACTGGGGCCGGGGGAGCAGTACTTC.

This clonotype has more than one count but fewer than ten. The V and J genes are TRBV2 and TRBJ2-3, with 9 bases fitting TRBD2. Per the germline V gene, CDR1 is SNHLY and CDR2 is FYNNEI. The CDR3 consists of 16 residues. V lost 8 bases and J lost 0; bases outside the gene matches: 9. DNA for the CDR3: TGTGCCAGCCGAGTTCGGGCGGGGGGGAGCACAGATACGCAGTATTTT. It codes for CASRVRAGGSTDTQYF.

This clonotype was detected a few times. The chain has TRBV29-1 and TRBJ2-1; no firm D call. The ends were cut back, 0 bases at V and 9 bases at J, with 9 bases in the middle. Germline values: CDR1 SQVTM, CDR2 ANQGSEA. The CDR3 spans 12 residues. CDR3 nucleotides: TGCAGCGTTGAAGACGCTAAGATTGAGCAGTTCTTC. Its protein product is CSVEDAKIEQFF.

This clonotype appeared many times. The V and J genes are TRBV29-1 and TRBJ2-5, with D possibly TRBD1 on 5 matching bases. CDR1 is SQVTM, CDR2 ANQGSEA, per germline. The CDR3 runs to 11 residues. The ends were cut back, 2 bases at V and 7 bases at J, with 8 bases in the middle. The DNA for the CDR3 is TGCAGCGTTGAACAGGGATTGACCCAGTACTTC. Protein sequence: CSVEQGLTQYF.

This clonotype was seen at least ten times. This chain links TRBV29-1 with TRBJ2-7, with a weak D call TRBD1 (5 bases). CDR3 length: 14 amino acids. The ends were cut back, 1 base at V and 2 bases at J, with 12 bases in the middle. Germline V CDR1 and CDR2: SQVTM, ANQGSEA. The CDR3, as DNA: TGCAGCGTTGAAGGGCTCCAGGGTACCTACGAGCAGTACTTC. The encoded protein is CSVEGLQGTYEQYF.

This chain connects TRBV6-1 to TRBJ2-7; a possible D gene is TRBD2 (5 bases). Trimming pared 0 bases from V and 7 bases from J, leaving 7 bases between. The CDR3 extends over 12 amino acids. From germline, CDR1 is MNHNS and CDR2 SASEGT. The CDR3 loop reads CASSEARAEQYF. CDR3 coding DNA: TGTGCCAGCAGTGAAGCGCGGGCGGAGCAGTACTTC.

Many counts were recorded for this clonotype. The J gene is TRBJ2-7, the V gene TRBV5-1, with D unclear. Germline assignment: CDR1 SGHRS and CDR2 YFSETQ. This CDR3 has 17 amino acids. The V end was cut by 0 bases, the J end by 0 bases, with 16 bases between. The CDR3 loop is CASSLGQNNPLSYEQYF. The CDR3 region has the DNA TGCGCCAGCAGCTTGGGGCAGAATAACCCCCTCTCCTACGAGCAGTACTTC.

Of note for this clonotype: The junction departs from germline at one end; a sequencing error may be responsible. V gene TRBV2 combines with J gene TRBJ2-1, with D possibly TRBD1 on 6 matching bases. This CDR3 contains 18 residues. Germline loops: CDR1 SNHLY, CDR2 FYNNEI. This chain's CDR3 is CTSCFLNRENSSYNEQFF. The CDR3, as DNA: TGTACCAGCTGTTTCCTTAACAGGGAAAATAGCTCCTACAATGAGCAGTTCTTC. The full variable domain, rest sourced from reference TRBV2 and TRBJ2-1, is EPEVTQTPSHQVTQMGQEVILRCVPISNHLYFYWYRQILGQKVEFLVSFYNNEISEKSEIFDDQFSVERPDGSNFTLKIRSTKLEDSAMYFCTSCFLNRENSSYNEQFFGPGTRLTVL.

This clonotype was detected a few times. The chain joins TRBV4-2 to TRBJ2-3; D gene uncertain. Germline loops: CDR1 LGHNA, CDR2 YNFKEQ. V gave up 4 bases and J gave up 4 bases, with 18 bases separating them. The length of the CDR3 is 16 residues. Here the CDR3 DNA reads TGTGCCAGCAGCCGTAATGGTGGGTTGGGTGCAGATACGCAGTATTTT. Translation gives CASSRNGGLGADTQYF.

This clonotype was picked up a small number of times. This chain uses TRBV5-1 with TRBJ1-2, with D uncertain. Trimming cost V 1 base and J 4 bases, with 8 bases left between them. CDR3 length: 13 amino acids. CDR1 and CDR2 from the germline V gene are SGHRS and YFSETQ. Here the CDR3 reads CASSLTFSYGYTF. The CDR3 region has the DNA TGCGCCAGCAGCTTGACTTTTTCCTATGGCTACACCTTC.

The chain has TRBV5-1 and TRBJ1-6; a possible D gene is TRBD1 (6 bases). The germline V gene has CDR1 SGHRS and CDR2 YFSETQ. CDR3 size: 14 residues. Trimming cost V 0 bases and J 7 bases, with 8 bases left between them. DNA of the CDR3: TGCGCCAGCAGCTTGGAGGGGGAAAATTCACCCCTCCACTTT. It is translated as CASSLEGENSPLHF.

This clonotype was picked up many times. The chain links TRBV11-2 to TRBJ2-1; 11 positions match TRBD2. Germline CDR1 reads SGHAT; CDR2 reads FQNNGV. The J segment lost 4 bases and the V segment lost 6 bases, leaving 11 bases of the junction unmatched. There are 17 residues in the CDR3. CDR3 residues: CASRHPTSGSSYNEQFF. The CDR3, as DNA: TGTGCCAGCAGACACCCAACTAGCGGGAGTTCGTACAATGAGCAGTTCTTC.

This rearrangement joins TRBV3-1 to TRBJ2-7, with TRBD1 as a possible D gene (5 bases). CDR3 length: 13 amino acids. V lost 4 bases and J 4 bases, leaving 11 bases between the germline ends. Germline V CDR1 and CDR2: LGHDT, YNNKEL (reference sequence). CDR3 amino acids: CASSPRAGYEQYF. The CDR3 coding sequence is TGTGCCAGCAGCCCCAGGGCAGGGTACGAGCAGTACTTC.

This clonotype was observed a handful of times. V is TRBV10-3 and J is TRBJ2-7, with D possibly matching TRBD1 (6 bases). CDR3 length: 14 residues. Germline CDR1 and CDR2: ENHRY and SYGVKD. V shed 2 bases and J shed 0 bases, with 8 bases lying between them. The CDR3 loop reads CAISEGTFSYEQYF. The CDR3 nucleotides are TGTGCCATCAGTGAGGGGACATTCTCCTACGAGCAGTACTTC.

V usage is TRBV4-3 and J usage is TRBJ2-3; the D is unclear. The ends were cut back, 1 base at V and 2 bases at J, with 16 bases in the middle. The CDR3 length is 17 residues. CDR1 is LGHNA and CDR2 is YSLEER in the germline V gene. DNA for the CDR3: TGCGCCAGCAGCCAAGGTCCGCGGAGCCATACCACAGATACGCAGTATTTT. Translating it yields CASSQGPRSHTTDTQYF.

This clonotype showed up just a few times. The J gene is TRBJ2-3, the V gene TRBV7-2; D uncertain. Germline V gene lookup returns CDR1 SGHTA and CDR2 FQGNSA. With 4 bases removed from V and 0 bases from J, the gap between germline ends came to 11 bases. The CDR3 is 15 residues long. In nucleotides, the CDR3 is TGTGCCAGCAGCTCAATCGGACCAAGCACAGATACGCAGTATTTT. Its translation: CASSSIGPSTDTQYF.

The chain has TRBV18 and TRBJ2-5, with TRBD2 matching over 7 bases. Trimming removed 3 bases from V and 5 bases from J; junction bases left unmatched: 9. The CDR3 has 15 amino acids. From germline, CDR1 is KGHSH and CDR2 LQKENI. CDR3 protein: CASSPLGGAKETQYF. CDR3 DNA: TGTGCCAGCTCACCTTTGGGAGGGGCGAAGGAGACCCAGTACTTC.

In its sample, this clonotype was seen a few times. This sequence joins TRBV7-9 and TRBJ2-7; no firm D call. V dropped 3 bases and J dropped 2 bases, with 14 bases sitting between them. The CDR3 runs to 15 residues. Germline assignment: CDR1 SEHNR and CDR2 FQNEAQ (reference sequence). CDR3 in amino acids: CASSLYLDPTYEQYF. The DNA of the CDR3 is TGTGCCAGCAGCTTGTACTTGGACCCAACCTACGAGCAGTACTTC.